The sequence of this T cell receptor beta chain was determined in a study of cytotoxic CD8 clonotypes in ibrutinib-treated CLL (dated by TCRdb to 2020 to 2022). Background on the whole study: In this cohort, over 14 patients were treatment-naive and ten to twelve were relapsed/refractory, while roughly 18 had unmutated IGHV. All remission and progressive disease samples were collected while patients were still receiving ibrutinib. Samples at response were collected after a median of about 12 months of treatment, with a range of about 6 to 36 months. Partial responses were observed in roughly 24 patients and complete responses in 2; after a median follow-up of 68 months, remission was maintained in roughly 14 patients and progression was observed in approximately twelve. Cryopreserved peripheral blood mononuclear cells were collected before treatment, at response, and at either disease progression or sustained remission. An average of roughly 270,000 productive templates and some 99,000 productive rearrangements was obtained per sample. Of the approximately 86 participants in the trial, 20 to 30 had longitudinal samples available.

Of note for this clone: The antigen it recognizes is unknown. Base qualities are missing; no much larger clone stands one base away.

On a MiSeq, deep resolution sequencing aimed for a depth between 1 in 1 million and 1 in 200,000 T cells, with each clonotype covered 10x on average. TCR beta libraries were generated with the immunoSEQ hsTCRB Kit. As for the authors' bioinformatics: ImmunoSEQ Data Assistant and ImmunoSEQ Analyzer were used for data analysis, and V, D and J genes were assigned according to IMGT definitions. Clonality, which ranges from 0 to 1, was calculated by subtracting the normalized Shannon entropy of productive rearrangement frequencies from one. Only overrepresented clonotypes making up at least 0.05% of the repertoire of each patient were included in the public clonotype analysis. Some 13 age-matched healthy donor repertoires from immuneACCESS were used as controls for clonality. TCRdb retrieved this table from immuneACCESS and kept in-frame rearrangements only. Not all clones are present; in checked studies, unresolved V genes account for under half, and no reason is known for the remainder. V and J calls and clone size are those listed in that table; D and trimming were worked out from the DNA. The sample contains tens of thousands of clones, around four fifths of them found a single time. The top ten hold approximately 35% of the sample.

The time point label here, explained by the study, means: roughly 25 months on ibrutinib. For TCR beta library preparation, 1.5 to 2.5 micrograms of genomic DNA was extracted from cryopreserved PBMCs. Longitudinal blood samples from CLL patients on ibrutinib monotherapy underwent high-throughput TCR beta sequencing. The patients took part in an open-label, single-center phase 2 trial of ibrutinib monotherapy. The trim is 0 bases for V and 0 bases for J, with a gap of 6 bases between the germline ends. CDR1 and CDR2 (SGHRS, YFSETQ) derive from the germline V gene. CDR3 length: 15 amino acids, cysteine to phenylalanine. The CDR3 DNA has 45 bases and is translated from base 1. What the work shows at the level of the full study, not this receptor alone: At baseline, clonality was higher than in age-matched healthy donors and showed a strong correlation with circulating CD8+ T-cell counts. Sustained-remission and progressing patients did not have matched sampling times, and lymph node repertoires were not examined. Public clonotypes were rare and either shrank or stayed stable during treatment, and the rise in clonality at ibrutinib response reflected expansion of private clonotypes. An increase in clonality was observed at ibrutinib response, with clonality remaining stable during sustained remission and falling back toward baseline at progression.

This chain is built from TRBV5-1 and TRBJ2-2, with the D gene uncertain. This receptor was identified in a human donor with chronic lymphocytic leukemia. Sequenced material: PBMCs, taken after 24 months of ibrutinib treatment. Here is the DNA: TGCGCCAGCAGCTTGGGTCTGACGAACACCGGGGAGCTGTTTTTT. This yields the protein CASSLGLTNTGELFF.